The 2 T cell receptor beta chains below were found in one sample sequenced in a study of monozygotic twins with inflammatory bowel disease. TCRdb reprocessed the 5' RACE reads; each CDR3 protein has one entry and no DNA is given. The sample shows around 230,000 distinct CDR3 sequences, and less than 2% sits with its ten largest clones. Sequenced sample: blood. These receptors all come from a human donor with ulcerative colitis or Crohn's disease, or a healthy co-twin of an affected twin (not recorded which).

The chain carries TRBV27 and TRBJ2-1; TCRdb calls TRBD1, which cannot be checked without DNA. This CDR3 is 17 amino acids long. Germline V gene sequence: CDR1 MNHEY, CDR2 SMNVEV (reference sequence). CDR3 in amino acids: CASNEIGGQAHTNEQFF.

The chain links TRBV4-2 to TRBJ2-7; TCRdb reports TRBD2, a call that lacks DNA to check it against. Germline values: CDR1 LGHNA, CDR2 YNFKEQ. This CDR3 spans 17 amino acids. CDR3 sequence reads: CASSQGVSGGVAYEQYF.